Below are 27 T cell receptor beta chains sequenced from a single sample in a study of T cells in Graves' hyperthyroidism and ophthalmopathy. Authors of the study amplified TCR beta CDR3 regions from RNA transcripts. TCR CDR3 regions were first amplified by RT-PCR with HTBI primers. Each CDR3 protein gets one entry after TCRdb re-called the multiplex PCR reads with MiXCR. The sample carries approximately 400,000 distinct CDR3 sequences, 15% to 20% recorded once. The sample taken for sequencing was blood. The receptors originated from a man between 18 and 35 years old with Graves' ophthalmopathy.

This clonotype was counted many times. The chain carries TRBV11-3 and TRBJ1-1, with D unresolved. Trimming cost V 2 bases and J 5 bases, with 9 bases left between them. Germline loops: CDR1 SGHNT, CDR2 YENEEA. The CDR3 sequence is 13 residues long. CDR3: CASSLKGRTEAFF. CDR3 nucleotides: TGTGCCAGCAGCTTAAAGGGAAGGACTGAAGCTTTCTTT.

In this sample, this clonotype turned up a few times. The chain joins TRBV19 to TRBJ2-2, with 8 nucleotides matching TRBD1. The CDR3 is made up of 12 amino acids. V trimming: 11 bases; J trimming: 5 bases; junction bases outside the gene matches: 4. Germline CDR1 is LNHDA and CDR2 is SQIVND (reference sequence). The CDR3 loop is CAGGQGTGELFF. CDR3 bases: TGTGCCGGTGGACAGGGAACCGGGGAGCTGTTTTTT.

Ten or more counts support this clonotype. The chain joins TRBV28 to TRBJ1-5, with D perhaps matching TRBD1 (5 bases). This CDR3 is 16 amino acids long. Germline loops: CDR1 MDHEN, CDR2 SYDVKM. The germline V and J ends were trimmed by 5 bases and 7 bases, with 21 bases remaining between them. The CDR3 DNA reads as TGTGCCAGCAGTCTGCGACGACAGTCTCCTTCCCAGCCCCAGCATTTT. This translates into CASSLRRQSPSQPQHF.

This clonotype was counted ten times or more. The chain uses TRBV2 and TRBJ1-2; D not certain. This CDR3 region has 11 residues. Trimming removed 7 bases from V and 2 bases from J, with 5 bases in between. The germline V gene encodes CDR1 SNHLY and CDR2 FYNNEI. The CDR3 bases are TGTGCCAGCACCCCCAACTATGGCTACACCTTC. This sequence encodes CASTPNYGYTF.

This clonotype was counted ten times or more. CDR3 protein: CASSRLAGEGETQYF. DNA for the CDR3: TGTGCCAGCAGCCGACTAGCGGGAGAGGGAGAGACCCAGTACTTC. The chain uses TRBV6-1 and TRBJ2-5, with TRBD2 matching over 12 bases. CDR1 and CDR2 from the germline V gene are MNHNS and SASEGT. With 6 bases clipped from V and 4 bases from J, the junction kept 6 bases outside the gene matches. This CDR3 is built from 15 residues.

This clonotype was recorded many times. V gene TRBV11-2 combines with J gene TRBJ2-1; maybe TRBD2 (5 bases). Germline CDR1 reads SGHAT; CDR2 reads FQNNGV. This CDR3 region has 14 residues. Trimming shortened V by 1 base and J by 3 bases, and 7 bases separated the two germline ends. CDR3 sequence: CASSLGGNYNEQFF. CDR3 bases: TGTGCCAGCAGCTTAGGAGGGAACTACAATGAGCAGTTCTTC.

This clonotype showed up many times. The chain employs TRBV20-1 and TRBJ1-2; the D is unclear. From germline, CDR1 is DFQATT and CDR2 SNEGSKA (reference sequence). V was trimmed by 0 bases and J by 0 bases, leaving 8 bases between them. The CDR3 consists of 14 residues. CDR3 amino acids: CSARDRSANYGYTF. The CDR3 nucleotides read TGCAGTGCTAGAGATCGTTCAGCTAACTATGGCTACACCTTC.

This clonotype was found a few times. The chain combines TRBV20-1 with TRBJ2-5; 7 nucleotides line up with TRBD1. Trimming removed 6 bases from V and 1 base from J; junction bases left unmatched: 14. CDR1 is DFQATT, CDR2 SNEGSKA, per germline (reference sequence). This CDR3 has 16 amino acids. The DNA for the CDR3 is TGCAGTGCAGCGCCCCCATTGGGACAGCTCCAAGAGACCCAGTACTTC. It specifies CSAAPPLGQLQETQYF.

The rearrangement uses TRBV7-9 and TRBJ2-5; 12 bases are a match to TRBD2. CDR1 SEHNR and CDR2 FQNEAQ come from the germline V gene (reference sequence). CDR3 length: 18 residues. V shed 2 bases and J 0 bases; nucleotides not matched to a gene: 7. CDR3 coding DNA: TGTGCCAGCAGCTTAATTGGACTAGCGGGAACTTACCAAGAGACCCAGTACTTC. It specifies CASSLIGLAGTYQETQYF.

This clonotype was recorded at least ten times. The rearrangement joins TRBV2 to TRBJ1-3; D unresolved. Trimming removed 4 bases at V and 8 bases at J, with 15 bases between. CDR1 and CDR2 from the germline V gene are SNHLY and FYNNEI. CDR3 length: 14 amino acids. CDR3 amino acids: CASSGVSSGDTIYF. As DNA, the CDR3 is TGTGCCAGCAGTGGCGTCAGCTCTGGCGACACCATATATTTT.

Details on this clonotype: The junction differs from germline at one of its ends, possibly a read error. For the CDR3, the DNA is TGTGCCAGCAGTCCCGGGGCCAACACTGAAGCTTCCTTT. It yields the protein CASSPGANTEASF. V usage is TRBV6-1 and J usage is TRBJ1-1; D may be TRBD1 (5 bases). CDR1 is MNHNS, CDR2 SASEGT, per germline. The CDR3 contains 13 residues.

Of note for this clonotype: This could be a read error, since a much larger clone is one nucleotide away. The CDR3 does not end in the conserved phenylalanine or tryptophan, so this is likely a read error. The V call is TRBV28, the J call TRBJ1-2; no reliable D call. This CDR3 contains 12 residues. Between the trimmed V and J ends, which lost 5 bases and 6 bases, there was a span of 10 bases. Germline assignment: CDR1 MDHEN and CDR2 SYDVKM. This CDR3 is CASSQEANGYTL. CDR3 nucleotide sequence: TGTGCCAGCAGTCAAGAGGCGAATGGCTACACCCTC.

This clonotype was seen repeatedly, ten times or more. V usage is TRBV5-5 and J usage is TRBJ1-1, with D possibly TRBD1 on 5 matching bases. The CDR3 extends over 14 amino acids. Germline V gene data show CDR1 as SGHKS and CDR2 as YYEKEE (reference sequence). Between the trimmed V and J ends, which lost 0 bases and 1 base, there was a span of 7 bases. In nucleotides, the CDR3 is TGTGCCAGCAGCTTGGAACAGGCGAACACTGAAGCTTTCTTT. Encoded protein: CASSLEQANTEAFF.

In its sample, this clonotype was seen many times. The rearrangement joins TRBV20-1 to TRBJ1-1; D is ambiguous. V lost 0 bases to trimming and J lost 3 bases, with 8 bases between them. Germline V gene lookup returns CDR1 DFQATT and CDR2 SNEGSKA (reference sequence). This CDR3 is 13 amino acids long. In DNA form, the CDR3 reads TGCAGTGCTAGAGATAGGCGGGACACTGAAGCTTTCTTT. Its translation is CSARDRRDTEAFF.

This clonotype was counted at least ten times. The chain has TRBV12-3 or TRBV12-4 and TRBJ1-3; no definite D call. The CDR3 length is 14 residues. V was trimmed by 5 bases and J by 3 bases, leaving 11 bases between them. As DNA, the CDR3 is TGTGCCAGCAGTCCCCGTAGTGATGGAAACACCATATATTTT. This sequence encodes CASSPRSDGNTIYF.

V and J are TRBV6-1 and TRBJ2-4; D gene unclear. CDR3 length: 12 amino acids. Trimming stripped 2 bases from V and 4 bases from J, with 3 bases between. Germline CDR1 is MNHNS and CDR2 is SASEGT. CDR3 amino acids: CASSELKNIQYF. CDR3 DNA: TGTGCCAGCAGTGAATTAAAAAACATTCAGTACTTC.

In its sample, this clonotype was seen many times. The chain couples TRBV7-9 to TRBJ1-5, with D tentatively TRBD1 (5 bases). V lost 5 bases, J lost 7 bases, and 15 bases lay in between. The CDR3 has 14 amino acids. Germline-derived CDR1 and CDR2 are SEHNR and FQNEAQ (reference sequence). The chain's CDR3 is CASSPSQGRQPQHF. The CDR3 coding sequence is TGTGCCAGCAGCCCAAGCCAGGGAAGGCAGCCCCAGCATTTT.

The chain uses TRBV7-9 and TRBJ2-7; 8 bases fit TRBD1. Germline V gene sequence: CDR1 SEHNR, CDR2 FQNEAQ (reference sequence). CDR3 length: 15 residues. The V gene end was trimmed by 8 bases and the J gene end by 1 base; junction bases not matched to a gene: 10. The CDR3 spells CASSPTGGPSYEQYF. In nucleotides, the CDR3 is TGTGCCAGCTCACCAACAGGGGGACCATCCTACGAGCAGTACTTC.

This clonotype was seen repeatedly, ten times or more. The CDR3 is CASSILVGSGEWDEQFF. The CDR3 DNA is TGTGCCAGCAGTATCCTCGTTGGTAGCGGGGAGTGGGATGAGCAGTTCTTC. The gene calls are TRBV28 and TRBJ2-1, with TRBD2 identical over 8 bases. CDR3 length: 17 residues. J gave up 8 bases and V 5 bases, and 17 bases lay outside the gene matches. In germline, CDR1 is MDHEN, CDR2 SYDVKM.

In its sample, this clonotype was seen many times. The rearrangement uses TRBV12-3 or TRBV12-4 and TRBJ2-2; weak D call: TRBD2 (6 bases). Trimming removed 0 bases from V and 4 bases from J, with 6 bases in between. CDR3 length: 14 amino acids. CDR3 DNA: TGTGCCAGCAGTTTAGCGGGGGGCACCGGGGAGCTGTTTTTT. This codes for CASSLAGGTGELFF.

The table lists this clonotype with many counts. This chain uses TRBV27 with TRBJ2-1; D gene unclear. The CDR3 covers 13 residues. Germline V gives CDR1 MNHEY, CDR2 SMNVEV (reference sequence). V was clipped by 5 bases and J by 4 bases, with 9 bases between them. CDR3 sequence: CASSISDYNEQFF. CDR3 DNA sequence: TGTGCCAGCAGTATCTCAGATTACAATGAGCAGTTCTTC.

The rearrangement joins TRBV20-1 to TRBJ2-7; 11 bases map to TRBD1. With 0 bases clipped from V and 7 bases from J, the junction kept 8 bases outside the gene matches. The CDR3 is made up of 15 amino acids. CDR1 and CDR2 (germline): DFQATT, SNEGSKA (reference sequence). CDR3 loop: CSARDGGTGGGEQYF. The CDR3 DNA reads as TGCAGTGCTAGAGATGGAGGGACAGGGGGAGGTGAGCAGTACTTC.

This clonotype was recorded at least ten times. The chain couples TRBV15 to TRBJ1-2; D possibly corresponds to TRBD1 (5 bases). V gave up 2 bases and J gave up 8 bases, with 18 bases separating them. The germline V gene has CDR1 LNHNV and CDR2 YYDKDF (reference sequence). There are 15 residues in the CDR3. CDR3 DNA sequence: TGTGCCACCAGCAGAAAACAGGTAGATGGTCGCGGCTACACCTTC. It codes for CATSRKQVDGRGYTF.

The V gene is TRBV5-1, the J gene TRBJ2-5, with 10 bases lining up with TRBD1. CDR3 size: 14 residues. V lost 4 bases, J lost 3 bases, and 3 bases stayed unmatched. Germline assignment: CDR1 SGHRS and CDR2 YFSETQ. For the CDR3, the DNA is TGCGCCAGCAGCCCGGGACAGGGGAAAGAGACCCAGTACTTC. Its protein is CASSPGQGKETQYF. Using reference TRBV5-1 and TRBJ2-5 for the parts outside the CDR3, the full variable domain is KAGVTQTPRYLIKTRGQQVTLSCSPISGHRSVSWYQQTPGQGLQFLFEYFSETQRNKGNFPGRFSGRQFSNSRSEMNVSTLELGDSALYLCASSPGQGKETQYFGPGTRLLVL.

This clonotype has a count of ten or more. The chain recombines TRBV7-3 with TRBJ1-1; no firm D call. V shed 1 base and J shed 1 base, with 10 bases lying between them. Germline CDR1 SGHTA, CDR2 FQGTGA. The CDR3 is 15 residues long. The CDR3 DNA reads TGTGCCAGCAGCTTAAATGCTGGGGAGAACACTGAAGCTTTCTTT. Translation gives CASSLNAGENTEAFF.

This clonotype came up many times. The rearrangement uses TRBV2 and TRBJ2-3, with 9 bases that match TRBD2. The CDR3 length is 15 residues. The V gene's germline CDR1 is SNHLY and CDR2 FYNNEI. J gave up 1 base and V 7 bases, and 6 bases lay outside the gene matches. The CDR3 nucleotides read TGTGCCAGCATATCGGAGCGGGGGGGCACAGATACGCAGTATTTT. It is translated as CASISERGGTDTQYF.

This clonotype was counted only a few times. V and J are TRBV20-1 and TRBJ2-5; 9 bases match TRBD2. This CDR3 region has 18 residues. V shed 2 bases, J shed 2 bases, and the junction held 15 bases outside the gene matches. Germline V CDR1 and CDR2: DFQATT, SNEGSKA (reference sequence). The CDR3 DNA is TGCAGTGCTAGAAAGAGAGTGCGGGGGGGCCGAGTGCAAGAGACCCAGTACTTC. Translating gives CSARKRVRGGRVQETQYF.